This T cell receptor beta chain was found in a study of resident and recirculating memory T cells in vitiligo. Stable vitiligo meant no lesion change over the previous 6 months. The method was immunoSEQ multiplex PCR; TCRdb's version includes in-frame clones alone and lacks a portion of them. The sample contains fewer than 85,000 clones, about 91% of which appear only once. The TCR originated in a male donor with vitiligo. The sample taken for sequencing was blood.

CDR3 residues: CASSNDGQATNEKLFF. CDR3 bases: TGTGCCAGCTCAAATGACGGACAGGCAACTAATGAAAAACTGTTTTTT. This sequence joins TRBV18 and TRBJ1-4, with TRBD1 identical over 7 bases. V shed 5 bases, J shed 0 bases, and the junction held 6 bases outside the gene matches. The CDR3 covers 16 residues. The germline gives CDR1 KGHSH, CDR2 LQKENI. Together with reference TRBV18 and TRBJ1-4, the CDR3 gives the full variable domain: NAGVMQNPRHLVRRRGQEARLRCSPMKGHSHVYWYRQLPEEGLKFMVYLQKENIIDESGMPKERFSAEFPKEGPSILRIQQVVRGDSAAYFCASSNDGQATNEKLFFGSGTQLSVL.